A selection of T cell receptor beta chains follows, all from one sample in a study of T-cell memory formation after mild COVID-19. TCRdb independently ran MiXCR on the 5' RACE reads; one entry per CDR3 protein. The repertoire consists of just under 150,000 distinct CDR3 sequences, with around 5.8% occurring once and the leading ten covering about 2.1%. The sequenced material came from PBMCs or a T cell subset sorted from them (not recorded which). The receptors shown here come from an adult woman who had mild COVID-19 (a few samples of this study predate the infection). Cell type and time point are not known. Each CDR3 is given with its conserved first and last residue. D genes are given only for firm matches. Clone size is not always given. Where it is, it says once, few, many or a class for expanded clones.

d_call	v_call	j_call	clone_size	cdr3_aa	cdr3_nt
TRBD1	TRBV7-2	TRBJ2-7	NA	CASSASPRTGSFREQYF	TGTGCCAGCAGCGCATCACCCCGGACAGGGAGTTTTCGCGAGCAGTACTTC
NA	TRBV20-1	TRBJ1-1	NA	CSASVNTEAFF	TGCAGTGCTAGTGTGAACACTGAAGCTTTCTTT
NA	TRBV19	TRBJ2-3	NA	CASKNRDKGLTDTQYF	TGTGCCAGTAAGAACCGGGACAAGGGCCTCACAGATACGCAGTATTTT
TRBD1	TRBV20-1	TRBJ2-3	few	CSARKPLRGTADTQYF	TGCAGTGCTAGAAAACCTCTCAGGGGGACAGCAGATACGCAGTATTTT
NA	TRBV24-1	TRBJ2-5	NA	CATSGLDKGETQYF	TGTGCCACCAGTGGACTGGACAAAGGAGAGACCCAGTACTTC
TRBD1	TRBV2	TRBJ1-5	few	CASTITGAQHF	TGTGCCAGCACTATCACAGGGGCCCAGCATTTT
TRBD2	TRBV27	TRBJ2-7	many	CASSALSSGGAREQYF	TGTGCCAGCAGTGCCCTTAGTAGCGGGGGGGCGCGTGAGCAGTACTTC
NA	TRBV5-8	TRBJ1-3	few	CASSLTLRSGNTIYF	TGTGCCAGCAGCTTGACTCTGCGTTCCGGAAACACCATATATTTT
NA	TRBV3-1	TRBJ2-7	many	CASSQDMGLPYEQYF	TGTGCCAGCAGCCAAGATATGGGACTGCCCTACGAGCAGTACTTC
NA	TRBV6-5	TRBJ1-1	many	CASSRTENTEAFF	TGTGCCAGCAGTCGGACAGAGAACACTGAAGCTTTCTTT